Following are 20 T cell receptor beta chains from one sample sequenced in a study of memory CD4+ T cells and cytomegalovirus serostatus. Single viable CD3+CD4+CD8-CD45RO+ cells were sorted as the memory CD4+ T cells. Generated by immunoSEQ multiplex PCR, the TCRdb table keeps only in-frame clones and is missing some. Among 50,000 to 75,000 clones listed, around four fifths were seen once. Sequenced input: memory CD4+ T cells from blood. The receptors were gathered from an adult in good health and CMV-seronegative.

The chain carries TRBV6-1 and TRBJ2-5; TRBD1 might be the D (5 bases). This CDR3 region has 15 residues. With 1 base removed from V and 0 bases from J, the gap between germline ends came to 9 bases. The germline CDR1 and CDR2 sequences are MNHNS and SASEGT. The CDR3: CASSEVPGYQETQYF. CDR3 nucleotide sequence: TGTGCCAGCAGTGAAGTCCCAGGGTACCAAGAGACCCAGTACTTC.

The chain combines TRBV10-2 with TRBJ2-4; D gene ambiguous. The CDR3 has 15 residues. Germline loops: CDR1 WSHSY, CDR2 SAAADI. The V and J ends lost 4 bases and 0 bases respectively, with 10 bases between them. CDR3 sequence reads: CASSGQLAAKNIQYF. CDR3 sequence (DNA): TGCGCCAGCAGTGGACAACTGGCAGCCAAAAACATTCAGTACTTC.

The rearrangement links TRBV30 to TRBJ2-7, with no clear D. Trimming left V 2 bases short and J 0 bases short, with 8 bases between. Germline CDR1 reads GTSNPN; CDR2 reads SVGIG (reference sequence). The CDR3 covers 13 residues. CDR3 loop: CAWSKGPSYEQYF. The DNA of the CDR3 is TGTGCCTGGAGTAAAGGTCCCTCCTACGAGCAGTACTTC.

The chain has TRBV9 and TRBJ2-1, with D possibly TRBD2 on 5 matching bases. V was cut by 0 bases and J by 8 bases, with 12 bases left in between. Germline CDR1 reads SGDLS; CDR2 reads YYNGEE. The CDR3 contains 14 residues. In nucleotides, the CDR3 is TGTGCCAGCAGCGTAGAGATTAGCGCTCATGAGCAGTTCTTC. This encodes CASSVEISAHEQFF.

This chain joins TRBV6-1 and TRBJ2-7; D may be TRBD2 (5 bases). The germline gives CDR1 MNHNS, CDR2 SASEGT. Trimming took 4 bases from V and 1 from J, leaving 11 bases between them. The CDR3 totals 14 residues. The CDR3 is CASSAIGLSYEQYF. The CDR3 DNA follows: TGTGCCAGCAGTGCAATCGGACTTTCCTACGAGCAGTACTTC.

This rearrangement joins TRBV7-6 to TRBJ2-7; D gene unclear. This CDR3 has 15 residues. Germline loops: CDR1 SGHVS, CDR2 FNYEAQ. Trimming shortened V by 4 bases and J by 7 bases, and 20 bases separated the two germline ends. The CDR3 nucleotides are TGTGCCAGCAGCTCTCGACCTGGCTCGGTGTATGAGCAGTACTTC. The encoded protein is CASSSRPGSVYEQYF. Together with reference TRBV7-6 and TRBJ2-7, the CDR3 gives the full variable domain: GAGVSQSPRYKVTKRGQDVALRCDPISGHVSLYWYRQALGQGPEFLTYFNYEAQQDKSGLPNDRFSAERPEGSISTLTIQRTEQRDSAMYRCASSSRPGSVYEQYFGPGTRLTVT.

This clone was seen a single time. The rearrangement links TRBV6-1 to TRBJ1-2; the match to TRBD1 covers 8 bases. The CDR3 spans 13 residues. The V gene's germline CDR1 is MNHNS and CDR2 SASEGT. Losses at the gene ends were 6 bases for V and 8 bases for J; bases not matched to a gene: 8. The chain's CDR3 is CASSLGQGRGYTF. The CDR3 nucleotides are TGTGCCAGCAGCCTCGGACAGGGCAGGGGCTACACCTTC.

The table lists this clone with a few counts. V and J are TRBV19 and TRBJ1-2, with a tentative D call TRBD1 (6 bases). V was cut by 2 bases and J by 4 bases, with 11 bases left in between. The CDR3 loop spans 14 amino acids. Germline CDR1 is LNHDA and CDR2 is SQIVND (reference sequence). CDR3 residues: CASSILQGLYGYTF. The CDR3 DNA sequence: TGTGCCAGTAGTATATTACAGGGACTCTATGGCTACACCTTC.

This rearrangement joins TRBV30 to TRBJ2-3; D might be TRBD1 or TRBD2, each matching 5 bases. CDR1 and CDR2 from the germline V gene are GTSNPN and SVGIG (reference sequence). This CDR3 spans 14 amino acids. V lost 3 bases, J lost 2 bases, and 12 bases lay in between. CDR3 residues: CAWRRGVLTDTQYF. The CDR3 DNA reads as TGTGCCTGGAGAAGGGGAGTGCTCACAGATACGCAGTATTTT.

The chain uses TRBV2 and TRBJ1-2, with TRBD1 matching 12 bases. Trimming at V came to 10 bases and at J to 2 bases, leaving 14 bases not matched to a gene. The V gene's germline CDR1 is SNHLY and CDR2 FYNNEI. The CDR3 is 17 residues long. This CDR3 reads CATHREGTGGWNYGYTF. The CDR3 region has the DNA TGTGCCACCCACAGGGAGGGGACAGGGGGCTGGAACTATGGCTACACCTTC. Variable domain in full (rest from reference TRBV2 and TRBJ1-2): EPEVTQTPSHQVTQMGQEVILRCVPISNHLYFYWYRQILGQKVEFLVSFYNNEISEKSEIFDDQFSVERPDGSNFTLKIRSTKLEDSAMYFCATHREGTGGWNYGYTFGSGTRLTVV.

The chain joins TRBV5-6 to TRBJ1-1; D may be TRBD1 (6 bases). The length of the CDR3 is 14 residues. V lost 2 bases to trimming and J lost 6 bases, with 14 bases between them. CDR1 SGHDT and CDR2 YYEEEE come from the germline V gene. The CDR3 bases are TGTGCCAGCAGCTTCCGGGGGCTTAAGGCTGAAGCTTTCTTT. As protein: CASSFRGLKAEAFF.

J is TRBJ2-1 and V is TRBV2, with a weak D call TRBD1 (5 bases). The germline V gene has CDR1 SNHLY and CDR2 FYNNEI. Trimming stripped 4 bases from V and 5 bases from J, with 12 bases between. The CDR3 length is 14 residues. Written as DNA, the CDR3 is TGTGCCAGCAGTGGCACAGGCTACAACAATGAGCAGTTCTTC. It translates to CASSGTGYNNEQFF.

CDR3: CAGGPGQGDNQPQHF. The CDR3 DNA reads as TGTGCCGGAGGCCCGGGACAGGGGGACAATCAGCCCCAGCATTTT. J is TRBJ1-5 and V is TRBV6-1; 11 positions match TRBD1. Germline V gene lookup returns CDR1 MNHNS and CDR2 SASEGT. The CDR3 extends over 15 amino acids. The V and J ends lost 11 bases and 3 bases, in that order; junction bases with no gene match: 9.

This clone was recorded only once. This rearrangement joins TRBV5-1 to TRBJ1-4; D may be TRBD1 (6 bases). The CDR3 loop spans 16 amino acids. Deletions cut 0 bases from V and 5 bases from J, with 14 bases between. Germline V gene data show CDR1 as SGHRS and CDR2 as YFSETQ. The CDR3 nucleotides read TGCGCCAGCAGCTTGGCCGGGGGCAGCTTAAATGAAAAACTGTTTTTT. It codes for CASSLAGGSLNEKLFF.

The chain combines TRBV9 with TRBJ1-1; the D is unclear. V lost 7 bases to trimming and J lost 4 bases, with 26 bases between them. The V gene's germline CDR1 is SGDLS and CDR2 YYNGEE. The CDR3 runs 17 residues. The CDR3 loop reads CASPDPQSAGRSTEAFF. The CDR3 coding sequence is TGTGCCAGCCCTGATCCTCAGAGTGCAGGAAGGAGCACTGAAGCTTTCTTT.

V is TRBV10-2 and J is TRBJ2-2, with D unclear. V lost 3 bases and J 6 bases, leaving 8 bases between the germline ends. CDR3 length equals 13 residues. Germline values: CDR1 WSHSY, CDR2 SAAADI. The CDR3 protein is CASSEASPGELFF. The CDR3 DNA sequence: TGCGCCAGCAGTGAAGCTTCGCCCGGGGAGCTGTTTTTT.

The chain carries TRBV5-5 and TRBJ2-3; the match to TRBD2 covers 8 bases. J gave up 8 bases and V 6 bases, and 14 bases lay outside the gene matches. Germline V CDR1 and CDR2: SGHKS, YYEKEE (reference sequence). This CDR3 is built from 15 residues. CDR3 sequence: CASIDGGRTTGTQYF. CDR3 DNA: TGTGCCAGCATCGATGGCGGGAGGACTACGGGTACGCAGTATTTT.

CDR3 protein: CASSSEPGPFNYGYTF. The CDR3, as DNA: TGTGCCAGCAGCTCAGAACCGGGACCTTTTAACTATGGCTACACCTTC. The gene calls are TRBV7-3 and TRBJ1-2, with a tentative D call TRBD1 (5 bases). This CDR3 contains 16 residues. Germline CDR1 and CDR2: SGHTA and FQGTGA. Trimming removed 4 bases from V and 1 base from J, with 16 bases in between.

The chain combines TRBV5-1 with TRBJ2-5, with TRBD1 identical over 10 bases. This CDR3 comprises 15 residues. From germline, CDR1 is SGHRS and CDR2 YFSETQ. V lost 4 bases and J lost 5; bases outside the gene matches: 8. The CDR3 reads CASSRTTGGWETQYF. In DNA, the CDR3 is TGCGCCAGCAGCCGCACGACAGGGGGCTGGGAGACCCAGTACTTC.

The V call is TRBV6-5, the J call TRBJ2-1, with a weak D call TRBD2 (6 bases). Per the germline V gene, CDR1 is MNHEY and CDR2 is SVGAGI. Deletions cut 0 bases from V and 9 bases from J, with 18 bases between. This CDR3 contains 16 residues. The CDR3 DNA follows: TGTGCCAGCAGTTACTCGAGTGGGGGGAGTCTGGCTGAGCAGTTCTTC. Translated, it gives CASSYSSGGSLAEQFF.